This entry concerns a single TCR beta chain. The antigen remains undetermined. Germline CDR1 and CDR2: SGHRS and YFSETQ. Between the trimmed V and J ends, which lost 2 bases and 1 base, there was a span of 12 bases. The CDR3 covers 15 residues. Unique molecular identifiers were present in the TCR beta cDNA libraries. TCRdb passed the PCR reads through MiXCR, listing each CDR3 protein once. The sample has about half a million distinct CDR3 sequences; 30% to 40% are singletons. The sample is drawn from a study of post-analysis software for immune sequencing data. Study information: Relapsing-remitting, secondary progressive and progressive-relapsing multiple sclerosis courses were included.

Regarding the study as a whole: Samples from a shared batch, those prepared together, strongly co-clustered by F measure. A few TRBV segments (TRBV5-6, TRBV5-1 and TRBV20-1 among them) occurred more frequently in patients than in controls. Controls showed significantly higher normalized Chao1 diversity than did multiple sclerosis patients.

This TCR was recovered from a girl under 18 with multiple sclerosis. V usage is TRBV5-1 and J usage is TRBJ1-1, with D possibly being TRBD1 (5 bases). The sequenced material came from blood. The CDR3 protein is CASSLLSGKNTEAFF. In nucleotides, the CDR3 is TGCGCCAGCAGCTTACTATCAGGGAAGAACACTGAAGCTTTCTTT.